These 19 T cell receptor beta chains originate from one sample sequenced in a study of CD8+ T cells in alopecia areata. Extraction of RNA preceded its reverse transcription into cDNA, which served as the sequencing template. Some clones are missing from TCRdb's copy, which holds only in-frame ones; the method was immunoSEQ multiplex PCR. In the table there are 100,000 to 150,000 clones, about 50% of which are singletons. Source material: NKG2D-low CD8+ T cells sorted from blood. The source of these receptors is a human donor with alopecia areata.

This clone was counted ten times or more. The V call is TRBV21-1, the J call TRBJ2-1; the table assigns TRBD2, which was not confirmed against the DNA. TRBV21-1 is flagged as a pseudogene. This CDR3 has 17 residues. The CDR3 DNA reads TGTGCCAGCAGCAAATCTTTGGCGGGAGGGCCAAGGAATGAGCAGTTCTTC. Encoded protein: CASSKSLAGGPRNEQFF.

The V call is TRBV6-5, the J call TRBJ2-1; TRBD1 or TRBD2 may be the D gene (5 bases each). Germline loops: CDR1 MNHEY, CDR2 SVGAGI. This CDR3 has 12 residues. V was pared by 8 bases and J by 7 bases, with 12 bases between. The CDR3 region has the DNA TGTGCCAGCGCACGATGGGGGAATGAGCAGTTCTTC. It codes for CASARWGNEQFF.

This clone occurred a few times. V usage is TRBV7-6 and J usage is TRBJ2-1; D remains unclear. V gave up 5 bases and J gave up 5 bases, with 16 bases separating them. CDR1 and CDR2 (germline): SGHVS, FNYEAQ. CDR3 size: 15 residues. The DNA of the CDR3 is TGTGCCAGCAGCCTGACCTCTGGGAAAGACAATGAGCAGTTCTTC. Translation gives CASSLTSGKDNEQFF.

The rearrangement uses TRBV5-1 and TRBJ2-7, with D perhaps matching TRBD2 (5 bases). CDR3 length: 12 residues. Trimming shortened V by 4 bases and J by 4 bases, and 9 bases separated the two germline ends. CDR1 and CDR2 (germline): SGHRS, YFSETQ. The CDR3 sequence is CASSTDFYEQYF. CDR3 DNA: TGCGCCAGCAGCACGGACTTTTACGAGCAGTACTTC. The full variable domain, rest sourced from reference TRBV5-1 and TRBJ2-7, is KAGVTQTPRYLIKTRGQQVTLSCSPISGHRSVSWYQQTPGQGLQFLFEYFSETQRNKGNFPGRFSGRQFSNSRSEMNVSTLELGDSALYLCASSTDFYEQYFGPGTRLTVT.

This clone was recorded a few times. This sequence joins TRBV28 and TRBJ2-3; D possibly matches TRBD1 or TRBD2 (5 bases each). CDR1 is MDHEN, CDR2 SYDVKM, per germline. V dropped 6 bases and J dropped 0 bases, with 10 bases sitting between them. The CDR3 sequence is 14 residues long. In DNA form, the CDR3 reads TGTGCCAGCAGAGGGGCGGGCAGCACAGATACGCAGTATTTT. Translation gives CASRGAGSTDTQYF.

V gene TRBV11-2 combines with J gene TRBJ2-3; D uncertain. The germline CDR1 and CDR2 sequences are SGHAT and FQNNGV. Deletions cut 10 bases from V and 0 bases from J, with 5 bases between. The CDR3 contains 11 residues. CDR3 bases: TGTGCCACCCTTAGCACAGATACGCAGTATTTT. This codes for CATLSTDTQYF.

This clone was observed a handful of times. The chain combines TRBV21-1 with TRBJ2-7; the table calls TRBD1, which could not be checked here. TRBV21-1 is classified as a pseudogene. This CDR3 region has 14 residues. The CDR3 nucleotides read TGTGCCAGCAGCAAGGTTGGTACAGACTACGAGCAGTACTTC. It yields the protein CASSKVGTDYEQYF.

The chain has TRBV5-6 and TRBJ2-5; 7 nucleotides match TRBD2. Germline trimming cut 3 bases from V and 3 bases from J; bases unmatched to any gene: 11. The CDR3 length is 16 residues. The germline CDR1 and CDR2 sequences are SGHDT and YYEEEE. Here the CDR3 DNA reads TGTGCCAGCAGCTCCCCGAGTTATGGGAGGGAAGAGACCCAGTACTTC. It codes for CASSSPSYGREETQYF.

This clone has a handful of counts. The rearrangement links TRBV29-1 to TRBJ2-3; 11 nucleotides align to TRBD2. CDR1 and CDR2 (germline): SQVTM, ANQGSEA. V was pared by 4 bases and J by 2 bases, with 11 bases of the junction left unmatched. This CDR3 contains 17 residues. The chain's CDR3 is CSVVPLTSGTVTDTQYF. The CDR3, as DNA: TGCAGCGTTGTCCCTTTGACTAGCGGGACCGTCACAGATACGCAGTATTTT.

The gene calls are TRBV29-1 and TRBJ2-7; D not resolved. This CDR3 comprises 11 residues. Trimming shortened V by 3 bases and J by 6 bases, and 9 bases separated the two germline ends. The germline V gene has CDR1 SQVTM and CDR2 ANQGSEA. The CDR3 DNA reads TGCAGCGTTGAGCACGGCAGCGAGCAGTACTTC. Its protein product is CSVEHGSEQYF.

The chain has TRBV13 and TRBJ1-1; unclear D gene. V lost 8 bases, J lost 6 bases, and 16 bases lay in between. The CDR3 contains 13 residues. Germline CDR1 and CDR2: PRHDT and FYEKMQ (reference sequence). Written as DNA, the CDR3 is TGTGCCAGCCAAGGGCAAGAGGGCTCTGAAGCTTTCTTT. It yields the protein CASQGQEGSEAFF. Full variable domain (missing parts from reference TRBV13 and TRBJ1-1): AAGVIQSPRHLIKEKRETATLKCYPIPRHDTVYWYQQGPGQDPQFLISFYEKMQSDKGSIPDRFSAQQFSDYHSELNMSSLELGDSALYFCASQGQEGSEAFFGQGTRLTVV.

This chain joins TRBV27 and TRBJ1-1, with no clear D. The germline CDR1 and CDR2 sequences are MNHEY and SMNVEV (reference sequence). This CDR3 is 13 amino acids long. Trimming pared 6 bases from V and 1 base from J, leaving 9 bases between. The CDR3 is CASRKTPNTEAFF. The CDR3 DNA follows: TGTGCCAGCAGAAAGACACCGAACACTGAAGCTTTCTTT.

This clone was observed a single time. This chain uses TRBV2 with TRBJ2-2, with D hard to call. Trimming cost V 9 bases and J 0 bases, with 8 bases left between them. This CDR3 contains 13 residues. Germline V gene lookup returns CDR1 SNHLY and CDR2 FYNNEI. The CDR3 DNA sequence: TGTGCCAGTGTCACCCCGAACACCGGGGAGCTGTTTTTT. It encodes CASVTPNTGELFF.

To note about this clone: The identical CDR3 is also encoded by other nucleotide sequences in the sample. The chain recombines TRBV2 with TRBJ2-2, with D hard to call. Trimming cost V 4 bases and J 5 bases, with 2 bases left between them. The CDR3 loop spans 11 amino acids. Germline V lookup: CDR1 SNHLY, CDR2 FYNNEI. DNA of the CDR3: TGTGCCAGCAGTGGGACCGGGGAGCTGTTTTTT. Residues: CASSGTGELFF.

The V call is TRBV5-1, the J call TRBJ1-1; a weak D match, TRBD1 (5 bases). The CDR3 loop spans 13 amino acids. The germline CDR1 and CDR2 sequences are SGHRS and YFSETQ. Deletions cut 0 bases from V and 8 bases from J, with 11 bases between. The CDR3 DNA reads TGCGCCAGCAGCTTGGTGGGGGATATAGAAGCTTTCTTT. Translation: CASSLVGDIEAFF.

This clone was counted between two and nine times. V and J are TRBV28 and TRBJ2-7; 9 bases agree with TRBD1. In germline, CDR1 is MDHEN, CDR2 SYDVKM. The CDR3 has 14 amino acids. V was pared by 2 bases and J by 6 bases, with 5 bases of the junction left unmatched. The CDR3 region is CASSLTGTGIEQYF. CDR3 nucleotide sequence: TGTGCCAGCAGTTTAACCGGGACAGGGATCGAGCAGTACTTC.

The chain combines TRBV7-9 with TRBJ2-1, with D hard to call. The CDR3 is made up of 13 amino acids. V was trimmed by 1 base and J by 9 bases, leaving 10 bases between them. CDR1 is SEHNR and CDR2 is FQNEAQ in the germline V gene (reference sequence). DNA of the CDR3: TGTGCCAGCAGCTTAGTTGGGTGTTGTGAGCAGTTCTTC. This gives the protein CASSLVGCCEQFF.

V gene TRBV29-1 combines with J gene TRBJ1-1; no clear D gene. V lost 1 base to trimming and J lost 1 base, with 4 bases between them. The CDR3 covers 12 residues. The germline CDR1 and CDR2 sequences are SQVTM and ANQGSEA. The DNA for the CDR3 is TGCAGCGTTGAAGCACCGAACACTGAAGCTTTCTTT. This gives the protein CSVEAPNTEAFF.

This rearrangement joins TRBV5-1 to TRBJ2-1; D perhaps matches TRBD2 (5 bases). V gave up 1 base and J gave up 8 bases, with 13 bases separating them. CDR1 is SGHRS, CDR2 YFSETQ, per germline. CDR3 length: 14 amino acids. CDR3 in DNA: TGCGCCAGCAGCTTGTATAGCGCGGGCTATGAGCAGTTCTTC. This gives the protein CASSLYSAGYEQFF.